These T cell receptor beta chains were read from a single sample in a study of shared clonotypes between healthy human individuals. Data came from immunoSEQ multiplex PCR; TCRdb stores just in-frame clones and leaves some out. The table lists 450,000 to 500,000 clones, 70% to 80% of them singletons. The material sequenced was PBMCs. These receptors were collected from a woman aged 40 to 55 in good health. Some clones in this sample may be carry-over from other donors' samples. Each CDR3 is given with its conserved first and last residue. D genes are given only for firm matches. The size of a clone is reported for some rows only, either as once, few or many, or as a class for expanded clones.

D,J,length,V,size,CDR3,DNA
TRBD1,TRBJ2-1,15,TRBV10-3,.,CAIRRGQGYYNEQFF,TGTGCCATCAGGCGGGGACAGGGATATTACAATGAGCAGTTCTTC
.,TRBJ2-7,12,TRBV28,.,CASSLTRGEQYF,TGTGCCAGCAGTTTGACCCGGGGCGAGCAGTACTTC
TRBD2,TRBJ2-7,15,TRBV5-1,.,CASSPTAGGPYEQYF,TGCGCCAGCAGCCCAACCGCGGGGGGACCCTACGAGCAGTACTTC
.,TRBJ2-3,17,TRBV4-2,.,CASSQDPRSSSTDTQYF,TGTGCCAGCAGCCAAGATCCTAGGAGCTCTAGCACAGATACGCAGTATTTT
TRBD2,TRBJ2-3,15,TRBV28,.,CASSSREGGTDTQYF,TGTGCCAGCAGTTCCCGGGAGGGAGGCACAGATACGCAGTATTTT
TRBD1,TRBJ1-1,14,TRBV5-1,once,CASIRQGRKTEAFF,TGCGCCAGCATCCGACAGGGTAGGAAAACTGAAGCTTTCTTT
.,TRBJ1-5,16,TRBV6-5,.,CASSYSNPRFGQPQHF,TGTGCCAGCAGTTACTCGAATCCCAGATTCGGTCAGCCCCAGCATTTT
.,TRBJ2-5,14,TRBV10-3,.,CAISELIGAETQYF,TGTGCCATCAGTGAGCTAATAGGCGCGGAGACCCAGTACTTC
.,TRBJ2-5,15,TRBV11-2,.,CDSSLDGYYQETQYF,TGTGACAGCAGCTTAGATGGGTACTACCAAGAGACCCAGTACTTC
.,TRBJ2-7,15,TRBV25-1,.,CASSGGRENFYEQYF,TGTGCCAGCAGTGGTGGAAGGGAAAACTTCTACGAGCAGTACTTC
TRBD2,TRBJ2-6,17,TRBV28,few,CASSSGSVGSGANVLTF,TGTGCCAGCAGTAGCGGGAGCGTTGGCTCTGGGGCCAACGTCCTGACTTTC
TRBD1,TRBJ1-5,13,TRBV5-4,.,CASSLDRGQPQHF,TGTGCCAGCAGCTTGGACAGGGGGCAGCCCCAGCATTTT
.,TRBJ2-7,16,TRBV5-4,.,CASSLEASPRSYEQYF,TGTGCCAGCAGCTTGGAGGCATCGCCTCGATCCTACGAGCAGTACTTC
.,TRBJ2-3,16,TRBV9,.,CASSVEGSSSTDTQYF,TGTGCCAGCAGCGTAGAAGGATCCTCTAGCACAGATACGCAGTATTTT
.,TRBJ2-7,13,TRBV19,.,CASSLQPLYEQYF,TGTGCCAGTAGTCTTCAGCCCCTTTACGAGCAGTACTTC
TRBD1,TRBJ2-1,15,TRBV9,.,CASSVGTGEYNEQFF,TGTGCCAGCAGCGTAGGGACAGGAGAATACAATGAGCAGTTCTTC
TRBD1,TRBJ2-2,16,TRBV18,.,CASSPIRTGSTGELFF,TGTGCCAGCTCGCCAATCAGGACAGGGAGCACCGGGGAGCTGTTTTTT
.,TRBJ1-5,15,TRBV6-5,once,CASSYSGGPHQPQHF,TGTGCCAGCAGTTACTCAGGCGGTCCTCATCAGCCCCAGCATTTT
.,TRBJ2-1,13,TRBV28,.,CASSLDPYNEQFF,TGTGCCAGCAGTTTAGACCCATACAATGAGCAGTTCTTC
.,TRBJ2-7,15,TRBV5-1,.,CASSSRGRDSYEQYF,TGCGCCAGCAGCTCCCGGGGGCGGGACAGCTACGAGCAGTACTTC
TRBD1,TRBJ1-1,14,TRBV4-1,few,CASSKDRGLAEAFF,TGCGCCAGCAGCAAGGACAGGGGGCTGGCTGAAGCTTTCTTT
.,TRBJ2-7,15,TRBV9,few,CASSVAVGLSYEQYF,TGTGCCAGCAGCGTAGCGGTCGGACTCTCCTACGAGCAGTACTTC
TRBD2,TRBJ2-1,15,TRBV7-3,.,CASSSQAGEFNEQFF,TGTGCCAGCAGCTCCCAAGCGGGAGAGTTCAATGAGCAGTTCTTC
TRBD2,TRBJ2-7,15,TRBV19,.,CASSTTSGTRSEQYF,TGTGCCAGTAGTACCACTAGCGGGACGCGTAGCGAGCAGTACTTC
.,TRBJ2-7,13,TRBV6-1,.,CASSLTSRYEQYF,TGTGCCAGCAGTCTGACATCCCGCTACGAGCAGTACTTC
.,TRBJ1-1,14,TRBV7-6,few,CASSLGERGTEAFF,TGTGCCAGCAGCTTAGGGGAACGGGGCACTGAAGCTTTCTTT
.,TRBJ2-6,16,TRBV7-2,.,CASSLDGNPGANVLTF,TGTGCCAGCAGCTTAGACGGGAATCCCGGGGCCAACGTCCTGACTTTC
TRBD1,TRBJ1-1,16,TRBV5-4,.,CASSLLGGNRDTEAFF,TGTGCCAGCAGCTTGCTAGGGGGCAATAGAGACACTGAAGCTTTCTTT
TRBD2,TRBJ2-7,15,TRBV5-4,once,CASSISGRGRYEQYF,TGTGCCAGCAGCATTAGCGGGAGGGGCCGATACGAGCAGTACTTC
TRBD1,TRBJ2-1,16,TRBV6-5,.,CASSYSNRGPYNEQFF,TGTGCCAGCAGTTATTCGAACAGGGGGCCGTACAATGAGCAGTTCTTC
.,TRBJ1-2,12,TRBV6-6,.,CASTLTENGYTF,TGTGCCAGCACCCTGACAGAGAATGGCTACACCTTC
TRBD2,TRBJ2-1,15,TRBV7-2,.,CASSLQREHLDEQFF,TGTGCCAGCAGCCTCCAGCGGGAGCATCTGGATGAGCAGTTCTTC
TRBD2,TRBJ2-7,16,TRBV11-1,.,CASSLDQRDGRYEQYF,TGTGCCAGCAGCTTAGATCAGCGGGATGGGCGCTACGAGCAGTACTTC
TRBD1,TRBJ1-4,16,TRBV7-9,.,CASSLDGTGGTEKLFF,TGTGCCAGCAGCTTAGACGGGACAGGGGGAACTGAAAAACTGTTTTTT
.,TRBJ2-3,18,TRBV15,.,CATSRVGGWADSTDTQYF,TGTGCCACCAGCAGAGTCGGGGGTTGGGCAGATAGCACAGATACGCAGTATTTT
TRBD2,TRBJ2-1,15,TRBV5-6,once,CASSAGLAYYNEQFF,TGTGCCAGCAGCGCGGGACTAGCTTACTACAATGAGCAGTTCTTC
TRBD2,TRBJ2-2,18,TRBV28,.,CASSLGTWARGGPGELFF,TGTGCCAGCAGTTTGGGCACCTGGGCTAGGGGAGGGCCCGGGGAGCTGTTTTTT
TRBD2,TRBJ2-2,16,TRBV4-1,many,CASSRDGGGYTGELFF,TGCGCCAGCAGCCGAGACGGGGGGGGCTACACCGGGGAGCTGTTTTTT
.,TRBJ1-5,16,TRBV28,few,CASSPSTGYANQPQHF,TGTGCCAGCAGTCCATCTACAGGGTATGCCAATCAGCCCCAGCATTTT
.,TRBJ2-3,16,TRBV5-8,.,CASSFGLAAGTDTQYF,TGTGCCAGCAGCTTTGGGTTGGCTGCGGGGACAGATACGCAGTATTTT
.,TRBJ2-6,16,TRBV5-4,.,CASSPATGGGANVLTF,TGTGCCAGCAGCCCGGCAACTGGGGGTGGGGCCAACGTCCTGACTTTC
TRBD1,TRBJ1-2,16,TRBV7-2,.,CASSLIRGRMLSGYTF,TGTGCCAGCAGCTTAATCAGGGGGCGCATGCTAAGTGGCTACACCTTC
TRBD1,TRBJ1-2,15,TRBV5-1,.,CASSLGTGNYYGYTF,TGCGCCAGCAGCTTGGGGACAGGGAACTACTATGGCTACACCTTC
.,TRBJ2-3,14,TRBV2,.,CASGRFLSTDTQYF,TGTGCCAGCGGACGGTTCTTAAGCACAGATACGCAGTATTTT
.,TRBJ2-5,15,TRBV18,many,CASSRSGGAQETQYF,TGTGCCAGCTCCCGGTCGGGCGGGGCCCAAGAGACCCAGTACTTC
.,TRBJ2-5,12,TRBV11-2,.,CASSFGTETQYF,TGTGCCAGCAGCTTTGGGACGGAGACCCAGTACTTC
.,TRBJ1-5,14,TRBV30,.,CAWSSGGADQPQHF,TGTGCCTGGAGTTCTGGGGGCGCGGATCAGCCCCAGCATTTT
.,TRBJ1-5,14,TRBV7-2,.,CASSLGRGNQPQHF,TGTGCCAGCAGCTTGGGCCGCGGCAATCAGCCCCAGCATTTT